The rows below give T cell receptor beta chains drawn from one sample of a study of blood T cell repertoires in COVID-19. Data came from immunoSEQ multiplex PCR; TCRdb stores just in-frame clones and leaves some out. The sample carries some 320,000 clones, approximately 91% recorded once. Sequencing was carried out using PBMCs or T cells enriched from blood (not recorded which). All receptors come from a young woman who had been exposed to COVID-19. The CDR3 runs from the conserved cysteine through the conserved F or W. Fields, in order: CDR3 DNA, CDR3 protein, J gene, D gene, V gene, clone size. A D gene is named only where the DNA matches it firmly. For some rows the clone size is stated as once, few or many, or as a class when expanded; others skip it.

TGTGCCAGCAGCATCCTGACTAGCGGGGGGGCCACAGATACGCAGTATTTT	CASSILTSGGATDTQYF	TRBJ2-3	TRBD2	TRBV7-9	once
TGTGCCAGCAGCTCCGGCACAGCGGGGGGACAAGAGACCCAGTACTTC	CASSSGTAGGQETQYF	TRBJ2-5	TRBD2	TRBV7-2	NA
TGTGCCAGCAGCTACGGACAGGGCAGGACTGAAGCTTTCTTT	CASSYGQGRTEAFF	TRBJ1-1	TRBD1	TRBV7-2	NA
TGTGCCAGCTCACCGTTTACAGGGGACACCGGGGAGCTGTTTTTT	CASSPFTGDTGELFF	TRBJ2-2	TRBD1	TRBV18	NA
TGCGCCAGCAGCTTGGGGACTAGCGGGGGGACTAGCACAGATACGCAGTATTTT	CASSLGTSGGTSTDTQYF	TRBJ2-3	TRBD2	TRBV5-1	NA
TGTGCCAGCAGCCCCTCCGGGACAGGGAGGATCAGGGATCAGCCCCAGCATTTT	CASSPSGTGRIRDQPQHF	TRBJ1-5	TRBD1	TRBV9	NA
TGTGCGGGGGGTGGGCGGGGGGTTTCCTACGAGCAGTACTTC	CAGGGRGVSYEQYF	TRBJ2-7	TRBD2	TRBV10-3	NA
TGTGCCAGCAGCTCAGGACAGGGGGCCCTCGTCTATGGCTACACCTTC	CASSSGQGALVYGYTF	TRBJ1-2	TRBD1	TRBV11-2	NA
TGTGCCAGTAGTATAACGACAGGGTATGACTATGGCTACACCTTC	CASSITTGYDYGYTF	TRBJ1-2	TRBD1	TRBV19	NA
TGTGCCAGCAGTGAAGATACGGGCACTGAAGCTTTCTTT	CASSEDTGTEAFF	TRBJ1-1	NA	TRBV2	once
TGTGCCAGCAGGGACATTTCGTATAATTCACCCCTCCACTTT	CASRDISYNSPLHF	TRBJ1-6	NA	TRBV27	NA
TGCAGCGCGGCCGGGACAGGACATCACGAGCAGTACTTC	CSAAGTGHHEQYF	TRBJ2-7	TRBD1	TRBV29-1	NA
TGTGCCAGCAGTCCCTGGGGGGGGCGAAACACCATATATTTT	CASSPWGGRNTIYF	TRBJ1-3	NA	TRBV6-5	once
TGCGCCAGTCACCAGGGGGGCAGCACAGATACGCAGTATTTT	CASHQGGSTDTQYF	TRBJ2-3	NA	TRBV5-1	NA
TGTGCCAGCAGTACCGTTAACAGGGGGCAGCCCCAGCATTTT	CASSTVNRGQPQHF	TRBJ1-5	TRBD1	TRBV6-2/TRBV6-3	NA
TGTGCCACCAGCAGAGTACAGGGTGGGAGCAATCAGCCCCAGCATTTT	CATSRVQGGSNQPQHF	TRBJ1-5	NA	TRBV15	NA
TGTGCCACCAGCAGAGACAGGGGCAACACTGAAGCTTTCTTT	CATSRDRGNTEAFF	TRBJ1-1	NA	TRBV15	NA
TGCGCCAGCAGCTTGGGACAGGGGTTGAGCACAGATACGCAGTATTTT	CASSLGQGLSTDTQYF	TRBJ2-3	TRBD1	TRBV5-1	NA
TGCGCCAGCAGCCCGAGGCGGGGTCGTGTCGAGACCCAGTACTTC	CASSPRRGRVETQYF	TRBJ2-5	NA	TRBV5-1	NA
TGTGCCAGCAGTTCCGCGGGGGCCCCCCTAAATCAGCCCCAGCATTTT	CASSSAGAPLNQPQHF	TRBJ1-5	NA	TRBV27	once
TGTGCCAGTAGTACCCGGACTAGCGGGGGAAACACAGATACGCAGTATTTT	CASSTRTSGGNTDTQYF	TRBJ2-3	TRBD2	TRBV19	NA
TGTGCCAGCAGCTCAAGGGGGGACAGCTACTATGGCTACACCTTC	CASSSRGDSYYGYTF	TRBJ1-2	TRBD1	TRBV3-1/TRBV3-2	NA
TGTGCCAGCAGCTTGTCCCCAAAGCCCCAGCATTTT	CASSLSPKPQHF	TRBJ1-5	NA	TRBV5-8	NA
TGTGCCAGTCGACAGGGGGCGATACCTATGAAGCAGTACTTC	CASRQGAIPMKQYF	TRBJ2-7	TRBD1	TRBV2	NA
TGTGCCACCAGTGACCCCGGACAGGGACAAGAGACCCAGTACTTC	CATSDPGQGQETQYF	TRBJ2-5	TRBD1	TRBV24-1	NA
TGTGCCACCAGTGCACCTAGTTACCACTCTGGAAACACCATATATTTT	CATSAPSYHSGNTIYF	TRBJ1-3	NA	TRBV24-1	few
TGTGCCAGCAGCGTCCACAGGGCGAACACTGAAGCTTTCTTT	CASSVHRANTEAFF	TRBJ1-1	NA	TRBV7-2	NA
TGCGCCAGCAGCGCCGACTACAGGGCGCGATCACCCCTCCACTTT	CASSADYRARSPLHF	TRBJ1-6	NA	TRBV5-1	NA
TGTGCCAGCAGCCGAAGGCGGGGGCAGGGGAACACTGAAGCTTTCTTT	CASSRRRGQGNTEAFF	TRBJ1-1	NA	TRBV7-6	few